The 26 T cell receptor beta chains below all came from one sample that was sequenced in a study of blood T cell repertoires in COVID-19. Sequenced by immunoSEQ multiplex PCR; TCRdb stores in-frame clones only, minus some. The sample gives about 200,000 clones, about nine tenths of which show up once; 0.95% to 1.5% is in the top ten. The sequenced sample was PBMCs or T cells enriched from blood (not recorded which). Receptors originate from a young man who had recovered from COVID-19.

The chain couples TRBV7-2 to TRBJ2-2, with TRBD2 identical over 10 bases. V lost 4 bases, J lost 4 bases, and 3 bases stayed unmatched. This CDR3 spans 15 amino acids. CDR1 is SGHTA, CDR2 FQGNSA, per germline. DNA for the CDR3: TGTGCCAGCAGCTCGGGACTAGCGAGCACCGGGGAGCTGTTTTTT. This codes for CASSSGLASTGELFF.

The chain links TRBV18 to TRBJ1-3; D call uncertain. CDR1 and CDR2 (germline): KGHSH, LQKENI. V was trimmed by 4 bases and J by 3 bases, leaving 10 bases between them. There are 14 residues in the CDR3. CDR3 region: CASSLSGNGNTIYF. For the CDR3, the DNA is TGTGCCAGCTCACTGTCGGGGAATGGAAACACCATATATTTT.

This chain joins TRBV30 and TRBJ2-7, with D possibly matching TRBD2 (6 bases). This CDR3 region has 14 residues. CDR1 and CDR2 (germline): GTSNPN, SVGIG (reference sequence). V lost 2 bases, J lost 4 bases, and 15 bases lay in between. This CDR3 reads CAWSPGGKAYEQYF. DNA for the CDR3: TGTGCCTGGAGTCCTGGCGGGAAAGCATACGAGCAGTACTTC.

This clone has more than one count but fewer than ten. J is TRBJ1-1 and V is TRBV6-5, with D unclear. The V end lost 0 bases, the J end lost 2 bases, and 7 bases lay between the germline ends. This CDR3 spans 14 amino acids. Per the germline V gene, CDR1 is MNHEY and CDR2 is SVGAGI. Here the CDR3 DNA reads TGTGCCAGCAGTTACTCGGGCAAAAACACTGAAGCTTTCTTT. Its protein is CASSYSGKNTEAFF.

The rearrangement links TRBV7-9 to TRBJ1-2; no reliable D call. This CDR3 has 15 amino acids. V shed 3 bases and J shed 2 bases, with 13 bases lying between them. Germline loops: CDR1 SEHNR, CDR2 FQNEAQ (reference sequence). The CDR3 is CASSLRAESNYGYTF. CDR3 DNA sequence: TGTGCCAGCAGCTTGCGGGCGGAGTCAAACTATGGCTACACCTTC.

V is TRBV5-5 and J is TRBJ2-7; TRBD1 aligns across 11 bases. CDR3 size: 15 residues. The junction had 7 bases not matched to a gene; V was cut back by 4 bases and J by 4 bases. The germline gives CDR1 SGHKS, CDR2 YYEKEE (reference sequence). CDR3 loop: CASSGRDRGVYEQYF. DNA of the CDR3: TGTGCCAGCAGCGGGAGGGACAGGGGGGTTTACGAGCAGTACTTC.

The chain combines TRBV2 with TRBJ1-5; 7 bases agree with TRBD1. V was pared by 5 bases and J by 3 bases, with 4 bases of the junction left unmatched. The CDR3 runs 14 residues. Germline CDR1 reads SNHLY; CDR2 reads FYNNEI. CDR3 region: CASSTGTVNQPQHF. In DNA, the CDR3 is TGTGCCAGCAGTACCGGGACAGTCAATCAGCCCCAGCATTTT. Combining the CDR3 with reference TRBV2 and TRBJ1-5 gives the whole variable domain EPEVTQTPSHQVTQMGQEVILRCVPISNHLYFYWYRQILGQKVEFLVSFYNNEISEKSEIFDDQFSVERPDGSNFTLKIRSTKLEDSAMYFCASSTGTVNQPQHFGDGTRLSIL.

V usage is TRBV29-1 and J usage is TRBJ2-7; D may be TRBD1 (6 bases). The V end was cut by 7 bases, the J end by 4 bases, with 14 bases between. The CDR3 loop spans 12 amino acids. Germline CDR1 reads SQVTM; CDR2 reads ANQGSEA. DNA of the CDR3: TGCAGCGGTGGGGGCCTAGGGTACGAGCAGTACTTC. Translated: CSGGGLGYEQYF.

The rearrangement joins TRBV28 to TRBJ1-5, with TRBD1 identical over 9 bases. The CDR3 contains 16 residues. V was clipped by 1 base and J by 3 bases; unmatched bases: 4. Per the germline V gene, CDR1 is MDHEN and CDR2 is SYDVKM. CDR3 protein: CASSLSGTGHNQPQHF. The CDR3 DNA reads TGTGCCAGCAGTTTATCCGGGACAGGGCACAATCAGCCCCAGCATTTT. Full variable domain (rest looked up from reference TRBV28 and TRBJ1-5): DVKVTQSSRYLVKRTGEKVFLECVQDMDHENMFWYRQDPGLGLRLIYFSYDVKMKEKGDIPEGYSVSREKKERFSLILESASTNQTSMYLCASSLSGTGHNQPQHFGDGTRLSIL.

This clone was counted a single time. The chain recombines TRBV6-5 with TRBJ1-2; D call uncertain. The germline V gene encodes CDR1 MNHEY and CDR2 SVGAGI. The CDR3 has 15 amino acids. The V and J ends lost 0 bases and 2 bases respectively, with 10 bases between them. CDR3 in DNA: TGTGCCAGCAGTTACTCGAGTGGGGAGAACTATGGCTACACCTTC. It encodes CASSYSSGENYGYTF.

The chain employs TRBV2 and TRBJ1-4; D call uncertain. V lost 6 bases, J lost 0 bases, and 11 bases lay in between. Per the germline V gene, CDR1 is SNHLY and CDR2 is FYNNEI. The length of the CDR3 is 15 residues. CDR3 in amino acids: CASRQRSATNEKLFF. The CDR3 DNA is TGTGCCAGCAGACAACGTTCAGCAACTAATGAAAAACTGTTTTTT. Full variable domain (remainder filled in from reference TRBV2 and TRBJ1-4): EPEVTQTPSHQVTQMGQEVILRCVPISNHLYFYWYRQILGQKVEFLVSFYNNEISEKSEIFDDQFSVERPDGSNFTLKIRSTKLEDSAMYFCASRQRSATNEKLFFGSGTQLSVL.

A word on this clone: The same CDR3 can be traced to other DNA sequences in this sample. V and J are TRBV3-1 (or the pseudogene TRBV3-2) and TRBJ1-5; D is possibly TRBD1 (5 bases). The CDR3 is 13 residues long. CDR1 is LGHDT, CDR2 YNNKEL, per germline (reference sequence). The V end was cut by 6 bases, the J end by 5 bases, with 11 bases between. The CDR3 nucleotides read TGTGCCAGCAGTCAGGGCGGGGATCAGCCCCAGCATTTT. Translation: CASSQGGDQPQHF.

The chain links TRBV6-5 to TRBJ1-2, with 7 bases fitting TRBD1. After removal of 2 bases from V and 7 bases from J, the junction contained 10 bases not matched to a gene. Per germline, CDR1 MNHEY and CDR2 SVGAGI. The CDR3 is 15 amino acids. The CDR3 bases are TGTGCCAGCAGTTACGTGGGGTTCCCAGGGGGTGGCTACACCTTC. This gives the protein CASSYVGFPGGGYTF.

The chain has TRBV27 and TRBJ2-3; the match to TRBD2 covers 10 bases. The ends lost 5 bases at V and 4 bases at J; junction bases unmatched: 6. In germline, CDR1 is MNHEY, CDR2 SMNVEV (reference sequence). The CDR3 runs 15 residues. This CDR3 reads CASSPGLARADTQYF. The CDR3 nucleotides are TGTGCCAGCAGTCCGGGACTAGCGAGGGCAGATACGCAGTATTTT.

The chain recombines TRBV9 with TRBJ2-6, with D maybe TRBD1 (6 bases). Per germline, CDR1 SGDLS and CDR2 YYNGEE. The CDR3 totals 19 residues. V was clipped by 3 bases and J by 1 base, with 20 bases between them. The CDR3 reads CASSEKQGQDRSGANVLTF. CDR3 nucleotides: TGTGCCAGCAGCGAGAAACAGGGTCAAGATAGATCTGGGGCCAACGTCCTGACTTTC.

V gene TRBV6-2 or TRBV6-3 combines with J gene TRBJ2-1, with TRBD1 matching 12 bases. The CDR3 has 19 residues. Looked up from germline, CDR1 is MNHEY and CDR2 is SVGEGT. Trimming cost V 5 bases and J 4 bases; bases outside gene matches: 15. Here the CDR3 DNA reads TGTGCCAGCAGTGTATTTTTTGGGACAGGGGGCACCAATTACAATGAGCAGTTCTTC. Translating gives CASSVFFGTGGTNYNEQFF.

The chain has TRBV29-1 and TRBJ2-1; maybe TRBD1 (5 bases). V lost 4 bases to trimming and J lost 2 bases, with 15 bases between them. Germline-derived CDR1 and CDR2 are SQVTM and ANQGSEA. The CDR3 is made up of 15 amino acids. DNA of the CDR3: TGCAGCGTTGTATCCGACAGACCTGCCTACAATGAGCAGTTCTTC. Amino acid sequence: CSVVSDRPAYNEQFF.

The rearrangement uses TRBV4-2 and TRBJ1-3, with D perhaps TRBD1 (5 bases). Germline V gene data show CDR1 as LGHNA and CDR2 as YNFKEQ. CDR3 size: 16 residues. Trimming pared 2 bases from V and 3 bases from J, leaving 14 bases between. The CDR3 loop reads CASSQKQDQVGNTIYF. The CDR3 bases are TGTGCCAGCAGCCAAAAACAGGATCAGGTTGGAAACACCATATATTTT.

This chain links TRBV28 with TRBJ1-2; a weak D match, TRBD1 (5 bases). The CDR3 has 14 residues. The V and J ends lost 4 bases and 6 bases respectively, with 15 bases between them. From germline, CDR1 is MDHEN and CDR2 SYDVKM. In nucleotides, the CDR3 is TGTGCCAGCAGTTCCCAGCCGACAGTTCATGGCTACACCTTC. Encoded protein: CASSSQPTVHGYTF.

V is TRBV7-8 and J is TRBJ2-2; D unclear. This CDR3 is 14 amino acids long. The germline V gene encodes CDR1 SGHVS and CDR2 FQNEAQ. The V end was cut by 2 bases, the J end by 7 bases, with 11 bases between. The CDR3 sequence: CASSLSGQLGELFF. CDR3 coding DNA: TGTGCCAGCAGCTTATCTGGGCAGCTCGGGGAGCTGTTTTTT.

This rearrangement joins TRBV7-2 to TRBJ1-1; TRBD1 is a possible D gene (6 bases). This CDR3 contains 13 residues. Trimming took 5 bases from V and 10 from J, leaving 17 bases between them. Germline CDR1 is SGHTA and CDR2 is FQGNSA. The CDR3, as DNA: TGTGCCAGCAGCCAGGGGAGGGCTCTGAGAGCTTTCTTT. This codes for CASSQGRALRAFF.

This sequence joins TRBV3-1 (or the pseudogene TRBV3-2) and TRBJ2-5; D gene unclear. This CDR3 is built from 15 residues. Trimming removed 4 bases at V and 3 bases at J, with 15 bases between. The germline CDR1 and CDR2 sequences are LGHDT and YNNKEL (reference sequence). The CDR3 here is CASSRPATVEETQYF. The DNA for the CDR3 is TGTGCCAGCAGCCGGCCCGCTACAGTCGAAGAGACCCAGTACTTC.

The chain uses TRBV19 and TRBJ2-3; D might be TRBD2 (6 bases). Trimming stripped 3 bases from V and 3 bases from J, with 10 bases between. Per germline, CDR1 LNHDA and CDR2 SQIVND (reference sequence). The CDR3 consists of 14 residues. CDR3 loop: CASSMIGGTDTQYF. The CDR3 bases are TGTGCCAGTAGTATGATCGGGGGTACAGATACGCAGTATTTT.

For the CDR3, the DNA is TGCAGTGCTAGTCAGGGCGCGGCTTTCTTT. Encoded protein: CSASQGAAFF. The rearrangement links TRBV20-1 to TRBJ1-1; TRBD1 is a possible D gene (5 bases). The V end was cut by 3 bases, the J end by 11 bases, with 10 bases between. The germline gives CDR1 DFQATT, CDR2 SNEGSKA (reference sequence). The CDR3 contains 10 residues.

The V and J genes are TRBV19 and TRBJ1-4; 9 nucleotides agree with TRBD1. V dropped 6 bases and J dropped 6; count of bases not matched to a gene: 5. CDR1 is LNHDA and CDR2 is SQIVND in the germline V gene (reference sequence). This CDR3 spans 14 amino acids. In nucleotides, the CDR3 is TGTGCCAGTAGCCCGGGACAGGGCTATGAAAAACTGTTTTTT. This translates into CASSPGQGYEKLFF.

There are a few counts of this clone. V usage is TRBV9 and J usage is TRBJ1-3, with D uncertain. Germline CDR1 and CDR2: SGDLS and YYNGEE. The V gene lost 3 bases and the J gene lost 0 bases, with 10 bases spanning the gap. This CDR3 is built from 15 residues. The CDR3 region is CASSASSSSGNTIYF. CDR3 in DNA: TGTGCCAGCAGCGCATCCTCTAGCTCTGGAAACACCATATATTTT.